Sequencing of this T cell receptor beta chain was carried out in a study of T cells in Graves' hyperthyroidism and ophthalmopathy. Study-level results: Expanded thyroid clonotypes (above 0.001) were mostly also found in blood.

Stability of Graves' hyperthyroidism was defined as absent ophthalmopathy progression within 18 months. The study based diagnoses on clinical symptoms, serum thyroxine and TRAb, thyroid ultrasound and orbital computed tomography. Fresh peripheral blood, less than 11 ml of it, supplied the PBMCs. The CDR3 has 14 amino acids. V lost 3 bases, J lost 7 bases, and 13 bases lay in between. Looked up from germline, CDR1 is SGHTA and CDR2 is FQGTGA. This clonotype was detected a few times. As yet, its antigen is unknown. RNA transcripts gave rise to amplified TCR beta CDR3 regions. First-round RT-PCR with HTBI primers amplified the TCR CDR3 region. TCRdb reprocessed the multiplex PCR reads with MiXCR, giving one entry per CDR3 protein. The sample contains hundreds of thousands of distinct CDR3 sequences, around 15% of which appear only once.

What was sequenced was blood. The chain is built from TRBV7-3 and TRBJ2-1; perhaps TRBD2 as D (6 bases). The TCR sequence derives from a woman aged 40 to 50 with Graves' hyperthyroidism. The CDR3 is CASSFGDFANEQFF. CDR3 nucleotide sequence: TGTGCCAGCAGCTTCGGGGACTTCGCGAATGAGCAGTTCTTC.